The entry below gives a single TCR beta chain sequence along with its context. The source of the sample is a study of monozygotic twins with cystic fibrosis. The CDR3 is made up of 15 amino acids. V lost 3 bases, J lost 3 bases, and 5 bases stayed unmatched. From germline, CDR1 is SNHLY and CDR2 FYNNEI. Repertoires were generated with immunoSEQ multiplex PCR, while TCRdb's copy carries only in-frame clones and drops some. The table has some 30,000 clones, 92% seen once. The rearrangement joins TRBV2 to TRBJ1-2; 9 bases agree with TRBD1. The receptor was derived from a girl aged 2-15 years with cystic fibrosis. Input material: blood. The CDR3 protein is CASSDGTGNDYGYTF. The CDR3 DNA reads as TGTGCCAGCAGTGACGGGACAGGGAACGACTATGGCTACACCTTC.